The 14 T cell receptor beta chains below were found in one sample sequenced in a study of OX40 agonist ivuxolimab in advanced cancers. Produced via immunoSEQ multiplex PCR; TCRdb's table is partial and in-frame only. The sample has about 75,000 clones; about 85% are singletons. The input for sequencing was CD4+ or CD8+ T cells sorted from blood, taken in a trial of the OX40 agonist ivuxolimab. The source is an adult with an advanced solid tumor such as melanoma, head and neck, liver or kidney cancer.

This clone has a single count. The J gene is TRBJ1-1, the V gene TRBV5-3, with D possibly TRBD1 on 5 matching bases. TRBV5-3 has ORF status, its function being uncertain. Trimming left V 0 bases short and J 8 bases short, with 11 bases between. The CDR3 consists of 13 residues. The CDR3 region has the DNA TGTGCCAGAAGCTTGGGGGACTCGGCGGAAGCTTTCTTT. It is translated as CARSLGDSAEAFF.

This clone showed up just a few times. The chain links TRBV7-2 to TRBJ2-2, with D possibly being TRBD1 (5 bases). V lost 5 bases to trimming and J lost 7 bases, with 11 bases between them. The CDR3 covers 13 residues. CDR1 and CDR2 (germline): SGHTA, FQGNSA. The CDR3 here is CASSLQAHGELFF. CDR3 nucleotide sequence: TGTGCCAGCAGCCTACAGGCGCACGGGGAGCTGTTTTTT.

This clone was picked up one time. The V gene is TRBV28, the J gene TRBJ1-3; 9 bases align to TRBD1. Germline CDR1 MDHEN, CDR2 SYDVKM. This CDR3 is built from 15 residues. The junction had 0 bases not matched to a gene; V was cut back by 1 base and J by 2 bases. The CDR3 DNA reads as TGTGCCAGCAGTTTATACAGGGGGCCTGGAAACACCATATATTTT. Encoded protein: CASSLYRGPGNTIYF.

This clone is a singleton in its sample. The gene calls are TRBV5-5 and TRBJ2-3, with 7 bases aligning to TRBD2. The CDR3 length is 15 residues. J lost 0 bases, V lost 0 bases, and 1 base had no gene match. Germline V CDR1 and CDR2: SGHKS, YYEKEE (reference sequence). CDR3 sequence: CASSLERGSTDTQYF. As DNA, the CDR3 is TGTGCCAGCAGCTTGGAGCGGGGTAGCACAGATACGCAGTATTTT.

The V and J genes are TRBV5-1 and TRBJ1-1; D remains unclear. V was trimmed by 5 bases and J by 0 bases, leaving 17 bases between them. This CDR3 comprises 16 residues. Germline-derived CDR1 and CDR2 are SGHRS and YFSETQ. Here the CDR3 reads CASRPGGVRLNTEAFF. The DNA of the CDR3 is TGCGCCAGCAGACCCGGCGGGGTCAGATTGAACACTGAAGCTTTCTTT.

This chain uses TRBV5-4 with TRBJ1-4, with TRBD1 matching over 8 bases. The germline gives CDR1 SGHNT, CDR2 YYREEE (reference sequence). Trimming cost V 0 bases and J 12 bases; bases outside gene matches: 10. There are 15 residues in the CDR3. CDR3 loop: CASSLAATGVKELFF. CDR3 nucleotide sequence: TGTGCCAGCAGCTTGGCCGCGACAGGGGTTAAAGAACTGTTTTTT.

The chain is built from TRBV5-1 and TRBJ2-3; D ambiguous. Germline CDR1 and CDR2: SGHRS and YFSETQ. This CDR3 is built from 12 residues. V was pared by 7 bases and J by 4 bases, with 10 bases between. The CDR3 is CASGDMADTQYF. In DNA, the CDR3 is TGCGCCAGCGGGGATATGGCAGATACGCAGTATTTT.

The genes are TRBV15 and TRBJ2-5, with 9 bases identical to TRBD2. The tail of the sequence fits TRBJ2-7 better, so the J call may be wrong. Germline CDR1 and CDR2: LNHNV and YYDKDF (reference sequence). CDR3 size: 16 residues. This CDR3 reads CATSRVRLAGSDEQYF. In DNA, the CDR3 is TGTGCCACCAGCAGAGTCCGGCTAGCGGGAAGCGACGAGCAGTACTTC.

The chain employs TRBV7-9 and TRBJ1-1, with D uncertain. The CDR3 runs to 14 residues. Per germline, CDR1 SEHNR and CDR2 FQNEAQ (reference sequence). Between the trimmed V and J ends, which lost 0 bases and 12 bases, there was a span of 17 bases. The CDR3 here is CASSLAGMLGGTFF. In DNA form, the CDR3 reads TGTGCCAGCAGCTTAGCGGGGATGCTCGGAGGGACTTTCTTT.

The rearrangement uses TRBV29-1 and TRBJ2-1; TRBD2 matches at 12 bases. Germline assignment: CDR1 SQVTM and CDR2 ANQGSEA. The CDR3 contains 15 residues. The V segment lost 4 bases and the J segment 9 bases; nucleotides outside the gene matches: 10. In DNA form, the CDR3 reads TGCAGCGTTGGGGACACTAGCGGGGGGCAGGGTGAGCAGTTCTTC. This sequence encodes CSVGDTSGGQGEQFF.

This clone was counted a few times. The V gene is TRBV6-5, the J gene TRBJ1-2; tentatively, D is TRBD1 (6 bases). The V gene lost 5 bases and the J gene lost 0 bases, with 13 bases spanning the gap. This CDR3 spans 15 amino acids. Per germline, CDR1 MNHEY and CDR2 SVGAGI. The CDR3 nucleotides are TGTGCCAGCAGTACCCGGACAGAAACTAACTATGGCTACACCTTC. Its translation: CASSTRTETNYGYTF.

This sequence joins TRBV5-4 and TRBJ2-3; D is tentatively TRBD1 or TRBD2 (5 bases each). The germline V and J ends were trimmed by 4 bases and 5 bases, with 11 bases remaining between them. CDR1 SGHNT and CDR2 YYREEE come from the germline V gene (reference sequence). CDR3 length equals 13 residues. CDR3 amino acids: CASSGTTKDTQYF. CDR3 DNA sequence: TGTGCCAGCAGCGGGACGACCAAAGATACGCAGTATTTT.

The V gene is TRBV2, the J gene TRBJ1-6; D perhaps matches TRBD1 (5 bases). V lost 7 bases, J lost 4 bases, and 11 bases lay in between. The CDR3 is made up of 14 amino acids. Germline CDR1 and CDR2: SNHLY and FYNNEI. Written as DNA, the CDR3 is TGTGCCAGCACAGGGACCGGTTATAATTCACCCCTCCACTTT. This sequence encodes CASTGTGYNSPLHF. Variable domain in full (rest from reference TRBV2 and TRBJ1-6): EPEVTQTPSHQVTQMGQEVILRCVPISNHLYFYWYRQILGQKVEFLVSFYNNEISEKSEIFDDQFSVERPDGSNFTLKIRSTKLEDSAMYFCASTGTGYNSPLHFGNGTRLTVT.

J is TRBJ2-2 and V is TRBV6-1; D tentatively fits TRBD1 or TRBD2 (5 bases each). This CDR3 has 13 amino acids. Per germline, CDR1 MNHNS and CDR2 SASEGT. V was pared by 6 bases and J by 8 bases, with 13 bases between. CDR3 region: CASRGTTKGELFF. The CDR3 region has the DNA TGTGCCAGCAGGGGGACGACCAAAGGGGAGCTGTTTTTT.